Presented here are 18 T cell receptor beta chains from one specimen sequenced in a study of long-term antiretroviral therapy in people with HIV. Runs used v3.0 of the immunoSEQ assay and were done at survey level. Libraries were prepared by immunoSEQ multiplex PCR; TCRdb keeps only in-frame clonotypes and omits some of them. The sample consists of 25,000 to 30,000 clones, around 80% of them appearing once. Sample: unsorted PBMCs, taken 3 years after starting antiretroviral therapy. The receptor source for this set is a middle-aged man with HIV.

CDR3 residues: CASSQEAYSYEQYF. The CDR3, as DNA: TGCGCCAGCAGCCAAGAGGCCTACTCCTACGAGCAGTACTTC. V and J are TRBV4-1 and TRBJ2-7; D remains ambiguous. Germline V lookup: CDR1 MGHRA, CDR2 YSYEKL. The CDR3 has 14 amino acids. Trimming took off 0 bases at V and 0 bases at J, with 6 bases between the two ends.

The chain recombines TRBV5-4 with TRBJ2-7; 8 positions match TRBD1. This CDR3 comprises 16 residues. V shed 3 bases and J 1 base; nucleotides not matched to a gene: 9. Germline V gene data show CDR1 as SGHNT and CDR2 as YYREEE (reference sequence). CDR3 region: CASSYAGTGDSYEQYF. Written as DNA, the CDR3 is TGTGCCAGCAGCTACGCCGGGACAGGCGATTCCTACGAGCAGTACTTC. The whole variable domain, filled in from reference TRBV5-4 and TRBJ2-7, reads ETGVTQSPTHLIKTRGQQVTLRCSSQSGHNTVSWYQQALGQGPQFIFQYYREEENGRGNFPPRFSGLQFPNYSSELNVNALELDDSALYLCASSYAGTGDSYEQYFGPGTRLTVT.

The CDR3 region is CASTQGQTYEQYF. The CDR3 nucleotides are TGTGCCAGTACCCAAGGACAAACCTACGAGCAGTACTTC. The rearrangement joins TRBV19 to TRBJ2-7; D is perhaps TRBD1 (5 bases). The CDR3 has 13 residues. The germline CDR1 and CDR2 sequences are LNHDA and SQIVND (reference sequence). V lost 7 bases, J lost 2 bases, and 12 bases lay in between.

The CDR3 sequence is CASSLAGGDGYTF. In DNA, the CDR3 is TGTGCCAGCAGCTTAGCAGGGGGTGATGGCTACACCTTC. This chain joins TRBV7-9 and TRBJ1-2; D might be TRBD1 (6 bases). Trimming cost V 0 bases and J 6 bases, with 8 bases left between them. The CDR3 extends over 13 amino acids. Per the germline V gene, CDR1 is SEHNR and CDR2 is FQNEAQ (reference sequence).

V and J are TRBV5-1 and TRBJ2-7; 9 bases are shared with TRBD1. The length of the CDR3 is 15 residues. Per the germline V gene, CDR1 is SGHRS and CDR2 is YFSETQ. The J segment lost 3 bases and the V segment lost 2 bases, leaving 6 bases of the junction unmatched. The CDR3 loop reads CASSLLGTGIYEQYF. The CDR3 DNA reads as TGCGCCAGCAGCTTACTCGGGACAGGGATCTACGAGCAGTACTTC.

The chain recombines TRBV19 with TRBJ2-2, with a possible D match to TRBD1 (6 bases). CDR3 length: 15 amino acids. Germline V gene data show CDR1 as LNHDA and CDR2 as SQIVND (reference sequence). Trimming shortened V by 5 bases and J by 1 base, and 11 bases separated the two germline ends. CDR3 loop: CASSSGAQNTGELFF. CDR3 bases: TGTGCCAGTAGTTCAGGGGCCCAGAACACCGGGGAGCTGTTTTTT.

CDR3 sequence: CASSTAGTKQETQYF. The CDR3 nucleotides read TGTGCCAGCAGCACAGCGGGGACCAAACAAGAGACCCAGTACTTC. The chain uses TRBV7-2 and TRBJ2-5, with 7 bases identical to TRBD2. Germline CDR1 SGHTA, CDR2 FQGNSA. V lost 5 bases and J lost 2; bases outside the gene matches: 8. The CDR3 has 15 amino acids.

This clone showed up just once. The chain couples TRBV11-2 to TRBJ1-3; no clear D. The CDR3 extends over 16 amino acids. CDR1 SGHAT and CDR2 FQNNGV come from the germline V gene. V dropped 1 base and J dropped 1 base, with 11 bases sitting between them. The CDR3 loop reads CASSLVPVLSGNTIYF. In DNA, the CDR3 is TGTGCCAGCAGCTTAGTTCCAGTGTTATCTGGAAACACCATATATTTT.

The CDR3 here is CASSPAAGGLDEKLFF. CDR3 coding DNA: TGTGCCAGCTCACCAGCCGCCGGGGGGCTGGATGAAAAACTGTTTTTT. The chain employs TRBV18 and TRBJ1-4; tentative D call: TRBD1 (6 bases). The CDR3 is 16 amino acids. The V gene's germline CDR1 is KGHSH and CDR2 LQKENI. V was pared by 2 bases and J by 6 bases, with 16 bases between.

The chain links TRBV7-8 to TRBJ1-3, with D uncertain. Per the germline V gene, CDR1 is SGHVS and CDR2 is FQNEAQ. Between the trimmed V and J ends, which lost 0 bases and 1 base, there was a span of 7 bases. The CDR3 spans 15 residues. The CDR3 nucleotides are TGTGCCAGCAGCTTAGCTGGGCAGTCTGGAAACACCATATATTTT. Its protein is CASSLAGQSGNTIYF.

The CDR3 DNA sequence: TGTGCCAGCAGCCAAGCGGGTTGGAACACTGAAGCTTTCTTT. Residues: CASSQAGWNTEAFF. This rearrangement joins TRBV14 to TRBJ1-1; the D is unclear. The CDR3 totals 14 residues. Germline V gene data show CDR1 as SGHDN and CDR2 as FVKESK. Trimming cost V 1 base and J 1 base, with 7 bases left between them.

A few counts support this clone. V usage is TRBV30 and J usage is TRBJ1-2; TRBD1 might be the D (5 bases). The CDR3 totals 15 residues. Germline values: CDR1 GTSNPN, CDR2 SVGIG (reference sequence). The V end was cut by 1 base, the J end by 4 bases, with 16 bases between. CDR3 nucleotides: TGTGCCTGGAGTGCAACCCTTGAGCAGGGCTATGGCTACACCTTC. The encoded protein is CAWSATLEQGYGYTF.

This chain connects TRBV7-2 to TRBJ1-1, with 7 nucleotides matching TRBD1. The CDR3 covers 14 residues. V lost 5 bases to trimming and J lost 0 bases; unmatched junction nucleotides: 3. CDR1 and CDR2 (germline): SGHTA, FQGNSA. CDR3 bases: TGTGCCAGCAGCCTGACAGGGATGAACACTGAAGCTTTCTTT. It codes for CASSLTGMNTEAFF.

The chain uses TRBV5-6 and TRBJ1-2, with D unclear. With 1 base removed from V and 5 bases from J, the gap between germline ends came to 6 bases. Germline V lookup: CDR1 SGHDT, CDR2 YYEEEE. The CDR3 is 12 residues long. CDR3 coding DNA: TGTGCCAGCAGCTTGACCCTGTATGGCTACACCTTC. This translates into CASSLTLYGYTF.

DNA of the CDR3: TGTGCCAGCAGTTCTGATGGCTTATACTATGGCTACACCTTC. Amino acid sequence: CASSSDGLYYGYTF. This chain joins TRBV2 and TRBJ1-2; D remains unclear. The CDR3 extends over 14 amino acids. Germline assignment: CDR1 SNHLY and CDR2 FYNNEI. V gave up 5 bases and J gave up 3 bases, with 13 bases separating them.

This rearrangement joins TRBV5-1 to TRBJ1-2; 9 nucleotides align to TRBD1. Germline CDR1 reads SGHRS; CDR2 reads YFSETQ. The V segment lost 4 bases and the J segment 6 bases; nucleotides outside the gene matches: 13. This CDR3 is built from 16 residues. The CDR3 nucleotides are TGCGCCAGCAGCCGGGACAGGGCAAGGAGTATGGATGGCTACACCTTC. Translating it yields CASSRDRARSMDGYTF.

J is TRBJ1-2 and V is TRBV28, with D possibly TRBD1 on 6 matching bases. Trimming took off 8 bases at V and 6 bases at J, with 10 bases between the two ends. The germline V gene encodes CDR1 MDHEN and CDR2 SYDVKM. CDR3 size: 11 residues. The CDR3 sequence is CASAGAHGYTF. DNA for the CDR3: TGTGCCAGCGCGGGGGCCCATGGCTACACCTTC.

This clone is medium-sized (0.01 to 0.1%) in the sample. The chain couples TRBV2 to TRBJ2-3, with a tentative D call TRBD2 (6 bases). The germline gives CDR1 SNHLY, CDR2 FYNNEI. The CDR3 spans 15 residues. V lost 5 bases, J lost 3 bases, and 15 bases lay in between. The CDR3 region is CASSWASEGTDTQYF. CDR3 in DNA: TGTGCCAGCAGTTGGGCTAGCGAAGGTACAGATACGCAGTATTTT.